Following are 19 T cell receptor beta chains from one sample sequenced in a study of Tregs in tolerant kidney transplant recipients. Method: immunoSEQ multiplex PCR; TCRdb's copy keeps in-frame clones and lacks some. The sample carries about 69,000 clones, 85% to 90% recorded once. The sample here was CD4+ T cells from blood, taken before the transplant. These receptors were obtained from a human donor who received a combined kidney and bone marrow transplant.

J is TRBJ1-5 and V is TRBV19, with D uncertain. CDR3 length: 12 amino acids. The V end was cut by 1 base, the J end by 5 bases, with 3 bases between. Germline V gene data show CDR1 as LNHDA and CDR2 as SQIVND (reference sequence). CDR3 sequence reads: CASSIGDQPQHF. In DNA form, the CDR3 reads TGTGCCAGTAGTATAGGAGATCAGCCCCAGCATTTT.

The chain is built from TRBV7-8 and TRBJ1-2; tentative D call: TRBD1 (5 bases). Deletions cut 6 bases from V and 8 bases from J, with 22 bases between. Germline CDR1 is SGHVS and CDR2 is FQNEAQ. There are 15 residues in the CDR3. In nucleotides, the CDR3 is TGTGCCAGCAGTCGTTCGGCGGGGGGGGATGAGGGCTACACCTTC. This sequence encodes CASSRSAGGDEGYTF.

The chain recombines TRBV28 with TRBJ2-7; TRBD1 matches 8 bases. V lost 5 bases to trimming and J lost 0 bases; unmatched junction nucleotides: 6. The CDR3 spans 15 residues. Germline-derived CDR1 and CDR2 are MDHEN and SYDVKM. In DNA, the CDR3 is TGTGCCAGCAGTCTGACAGGGGCCCACTCCTACGAGCAGTACTTC. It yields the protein CASSLTGAHSYEQYF.

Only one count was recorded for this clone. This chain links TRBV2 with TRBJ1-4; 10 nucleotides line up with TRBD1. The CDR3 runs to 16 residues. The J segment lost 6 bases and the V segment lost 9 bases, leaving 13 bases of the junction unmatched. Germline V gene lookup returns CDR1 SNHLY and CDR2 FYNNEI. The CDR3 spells CASSPGTGDGDEKLFF. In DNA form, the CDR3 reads TGTGCCAGTTCTCCCGGGACAGGGGACGGTGATGAAAAACTGTTTTTT.

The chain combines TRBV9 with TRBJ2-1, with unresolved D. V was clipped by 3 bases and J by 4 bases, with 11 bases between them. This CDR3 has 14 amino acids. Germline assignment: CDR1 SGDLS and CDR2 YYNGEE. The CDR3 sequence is CASSDTKEYNEQFF. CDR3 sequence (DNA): TGTGCCAGCAGCGATACCAAGGAGTACAATGAGCAGTTCTTC.

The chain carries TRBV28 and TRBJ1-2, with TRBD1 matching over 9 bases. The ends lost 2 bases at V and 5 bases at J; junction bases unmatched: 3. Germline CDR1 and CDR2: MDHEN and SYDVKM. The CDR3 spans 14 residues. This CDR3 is CASSLGDRAYGYTF. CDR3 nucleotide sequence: TGTGCCAGCAGTTTAGGGGACAGGGCATATGGCTACACCTTC.

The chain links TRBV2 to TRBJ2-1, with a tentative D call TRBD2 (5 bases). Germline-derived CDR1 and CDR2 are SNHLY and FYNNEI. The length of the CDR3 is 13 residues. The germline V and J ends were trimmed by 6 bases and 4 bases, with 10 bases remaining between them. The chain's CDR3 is CASSGLDYNEQFF. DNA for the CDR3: TGTGCCAGCAGCGGACTTGATTACAATGAGCAGTTCTTC.

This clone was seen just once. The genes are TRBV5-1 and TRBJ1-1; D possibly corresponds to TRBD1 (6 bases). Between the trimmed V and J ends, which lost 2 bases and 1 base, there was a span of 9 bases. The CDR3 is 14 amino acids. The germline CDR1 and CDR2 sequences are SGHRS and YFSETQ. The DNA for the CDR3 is TGCGCCAGCAGCTTCATGGACAGGAACACTGAAGCTTTCTTT. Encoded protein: CASSFMDRNTEAFF.

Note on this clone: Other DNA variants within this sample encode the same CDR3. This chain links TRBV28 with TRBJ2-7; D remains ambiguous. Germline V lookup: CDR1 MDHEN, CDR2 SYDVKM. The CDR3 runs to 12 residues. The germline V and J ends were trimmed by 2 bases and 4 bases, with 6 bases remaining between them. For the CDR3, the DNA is TGTGCCAGCAGTTTACGCGGTTACGAGCAGTACTTC. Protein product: CASSLRGYEQYF.

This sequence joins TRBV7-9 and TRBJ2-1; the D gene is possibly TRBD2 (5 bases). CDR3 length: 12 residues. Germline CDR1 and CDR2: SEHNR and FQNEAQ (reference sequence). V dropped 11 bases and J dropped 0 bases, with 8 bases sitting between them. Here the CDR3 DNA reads TGTGCCTCGGGGAGCTCCTACAATGAGCAGTTCTTC. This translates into CASGSSYNEQFF. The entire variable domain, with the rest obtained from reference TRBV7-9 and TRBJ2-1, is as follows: DTGVSQNPRHKITKRGQNVTFRCDPISEHNRLYWYRQTLGQGPEFLTYFQNEAQLEKSRLLSDRFSAERPKGSFSTLEIQRTEQGDSAMYLCASGSSYNEQFFGPGTRLTVL.

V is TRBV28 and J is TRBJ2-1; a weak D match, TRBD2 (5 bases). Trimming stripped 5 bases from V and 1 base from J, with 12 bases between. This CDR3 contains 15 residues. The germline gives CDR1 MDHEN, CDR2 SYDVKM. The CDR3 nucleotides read TGTGCCAGCAGTACTAGACTCCTATCCTACAATGAGCAGTTCTTC. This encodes CASSTRLLSYNEQFF.

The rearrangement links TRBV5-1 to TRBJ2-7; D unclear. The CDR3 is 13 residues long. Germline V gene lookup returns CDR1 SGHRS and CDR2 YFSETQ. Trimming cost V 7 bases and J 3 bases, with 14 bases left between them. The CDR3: CASSQVVSYEQYF. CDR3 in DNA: TGCGCCAGCTCTCAGGTCGTAAGCTACGAGCAGTACTTC.

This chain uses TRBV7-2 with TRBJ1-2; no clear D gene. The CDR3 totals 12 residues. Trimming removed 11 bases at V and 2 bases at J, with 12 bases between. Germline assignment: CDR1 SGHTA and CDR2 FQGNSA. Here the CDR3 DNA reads TGTGCCGGGAGACAAGGCAACTATGGCTACACCTTC. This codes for CAGRQGNYGYTF.

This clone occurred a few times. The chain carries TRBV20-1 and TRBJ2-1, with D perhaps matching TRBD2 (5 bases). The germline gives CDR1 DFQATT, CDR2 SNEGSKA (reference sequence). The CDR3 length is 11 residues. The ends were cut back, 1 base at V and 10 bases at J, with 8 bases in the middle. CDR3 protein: CSARVSEEQFF. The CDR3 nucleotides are TGCAGTGCTAGAGTTAGCGAGGAGCAGTTCTTC.

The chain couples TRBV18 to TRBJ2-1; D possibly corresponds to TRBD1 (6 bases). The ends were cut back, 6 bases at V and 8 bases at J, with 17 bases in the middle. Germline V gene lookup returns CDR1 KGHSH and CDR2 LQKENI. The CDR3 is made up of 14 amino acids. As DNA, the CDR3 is TGTGCCAGCTCTCAAACTGACAGGTACCATGAGCAGTTCTTC. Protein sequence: CASSQTDRYHEQFF.

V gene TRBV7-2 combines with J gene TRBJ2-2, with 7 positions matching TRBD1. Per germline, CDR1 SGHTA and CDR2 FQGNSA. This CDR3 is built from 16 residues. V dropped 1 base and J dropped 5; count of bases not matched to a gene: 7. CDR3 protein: CASSLGRQGETGELFF. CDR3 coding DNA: TGTGCCAGCAGCTTAGGGCGGCAGGGGGAGACCGGGGAGCTGTTTTTT.

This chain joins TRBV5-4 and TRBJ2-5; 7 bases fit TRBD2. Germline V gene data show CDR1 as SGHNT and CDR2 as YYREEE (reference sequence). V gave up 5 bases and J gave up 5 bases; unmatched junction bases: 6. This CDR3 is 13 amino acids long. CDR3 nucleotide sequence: TGTGCCAGCAGAGCGGGAATGGGGGAGACCCAGTACTTC. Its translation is CASRAGMGETQYF.

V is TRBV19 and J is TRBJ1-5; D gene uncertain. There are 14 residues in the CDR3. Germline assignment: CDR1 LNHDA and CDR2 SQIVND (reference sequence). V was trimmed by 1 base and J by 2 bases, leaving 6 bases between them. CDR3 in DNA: TGTGCCAGTAGTATAGCGTCTGGCAATCAGCCCCAGCATTTT. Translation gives CASSIASGNQPQHF.

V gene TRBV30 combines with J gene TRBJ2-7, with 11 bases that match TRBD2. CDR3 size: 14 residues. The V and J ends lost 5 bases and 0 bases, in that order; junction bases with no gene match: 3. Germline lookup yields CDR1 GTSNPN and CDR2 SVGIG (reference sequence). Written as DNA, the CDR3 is TGTGCCTGGGGACTAGCGGGTCTCTCCTACGAGCAGTACTTC. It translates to CAWGLAGLSYEQYF.